This is a list of T cell receptor beta chains from one sample in a study of Ad26.COV2.S vaccination and SARS-CoV-2 variants. This table comes from immunoSEQ multiplex PCR, and its TCRdb copy is limited to in-frame clones, with some not included. The table has about 320,000 clones, more than 70% seen once; the top ten hold 1.9%. The sequenced sample was peripheral blood, obtained in a trial of Ad26.COV2.S vaccine versus placebo. These receptors were obtained from a person aged 18-60 years who received the Ad26.COV2.S COVID-19 vaccine or a placebo. Both conserved end residues are part of each CDR3. The D gene is left open where the match is weak. Where a row states a size, it is once, few, many or the class of an expanded clone; other rows omit it.

abundance: .
v_gene: TRBV19
len: 13
j_gene: TRBJ2-5
d_gene: TRBD1
CDR3nt: TGTGCCAGTCGTGACAGGGGGCAAGAGACCCAGTACTTC
CDR3aa: CASRDRGQETQYF

abundance: few
v_gene: TRBV25-1
len: 18
j_gene: TRBJ1-3
d_gene: .
CDR3nt: TGTGCCAGCAGTGAATGGGGCTCTGCAGGGGTGGGTGGAAACACCATATATTTT
CDR3aa: CASSEWGSAGVGGNTIYF

abundance: .
v_gene: TRBV6-6
len: 13
j_gene: TRBJ1-2
d_gene: TRBD1
CDR3nt: TGTGCCAGCAGTATCCGGGACAGGGGTGGCTACACCTTC
CDR3aa: CASSIRDRGGYTF

abundance: .
v_gene: TRBV9
len: 18
j_gene: TRBJ2-2
d_gene: TRBD2
CDR3nt: TGTGCCAGCAGCGCCAGACTAGCGGGGGGTTCCGGGAACGGGGAGCTGTTTTTT
CDR3aa: CASSARLAGGSGNGELFF

abundance: .
v_gene: TRBV7-2
len: 14
j_gene: TRBJ1-1
d_gene: .
CDR3nt: TGTGCCAGCAGCCAAAACCAGGGGAACACTGAAGCTTTCTTT
CDR3aa: CASSQNQGNTEAFF

abundance: few
v_gene: TRBV19
len: 18
j_gene: TRBJ2-3
d_gene: TRBD2
CDR3nt: TGTGCCAGTAGTATAGTCAGGACTAGCGGGGGAGAAACAGATACGCAGTATTTT
CDR3aa: CASSIVRTSGGETDTQYF

abundance: once
v_gene: TRBV12-1
len: 21
j_gene: TRBJ2-6
d_gene: .
CDR3nt: TGTGCCAGCAGCTTTGAGTGCTTTAAGGGCCACCAGAGCTCTGGGGCCAACGTCCTGACTTTC
CDR3aa: CASSFECFKGHQSSGANVLTF

abundance: .
v_gene: TRBV30
len: 14
j_gene: TRBJ2-1
d_gene: TRBD2
CDR3nt: TGTGCCTGGAGTGTTGGCGGGGGGGTTAATGAGCAGTTCTTC
CDR3aa: CAWSVGGGVNEQFF

abundance: few
v_gene: TRBV7-9
len: 12
j_gene: TRBJ1-2
d_gene: .
CDR3nt: TGTGCCAGCAGCTTCATCACGAGCGGCTACACCTTC
CDR3aa: CASSFITSGYTF

abundance: .
v_gene: TRBV9
len: 16
j_gene: TRBJ1-6
d_gene: .
CDR3nt: TGTGCCAGCAGCGTAGGGGTGGGGATCTATAATTCACCCCTCCACTTT
CDR3aa: CASSVGVGIYNSPLHF

abundance: .
v_gene: TRBV7-2
len: 16
j_gene: TRBJ2-1
d_gene: TRBD1
CDR3nt: TGTGCCAGCAGCCAGGGGGCCGGGAGCTCCTACAATGAGCAGTTCTTC
CDR3aa: CASSQGAGSSYNEQFF

abundance: once
v_gene: TRBV11-2
len: 15
j_gene: TRBJ1-3
d_gene: TRBD1
CDR3nt: TGTGCCAGCAGCGACCGACAGGGACGGAGAAACACCATATATTTT
CDR3aa: CASSDRQGRRNTIYF

abundance: .
v_gene: TRBV6-6
len: 14
j_gene: TRBJ1-2
d_gene: .
CDR3nt: TGTGCCACCCGCTACGGGGGGGCTAACTATGGCTACACCTTC
CDR3aa: CATRYGGANYGYTF

abundance: .
v_gene: TRBV2
len: 15
j_gene: TRBJ1-5
d_gene: TRBD1
CDR3nt: TGTGCCAGCAGTGTCGACAGGGGACCCAATCAGCCCCAGCATTTT
CDR3aa: CASSVDRGPNQPQHF

abundance: .
v_gene: TRBV6-5
len: 16
j_gene: TRBJ1-2
d_gene: .
CDR3nt: TGTGCCAGCAGTTACTCGAGGGGTGGGGCGGTCTATGGCTACACCTTC
CDR3aa: CASSYSRGGAVYGYTF

abundance: .
v_gene: TRBV5-1
len: 16
j_gene: TRBJ2-1
d_gene: TRBD2
CDR3nt: TGCGCCAGCAGCCGCGGGGGTGGGGTCTCCTACAATGAGCAGTTCTTC
CDR3aa: CASSRGGGVSYNEQFF

abundance: .
v_gene: TRBV19
len: 14
j_gene: TRBJ1-2
d_gene: .
CDR3nt: TGTGCCAGTAGTATAGATGGGATATCCTATGGCTACACCTTC
CDR3aa: CASSIDGISYGYTF

abundance: .
v_gene: TRBV7-2
len: 18
j_gene: TRBJ2-6
d_gene: .
CDR3nt: TGTGCCAGCAGCTTAGTTCCAGGGATACAGGCTGGGGCCAACGTCCTGACTTTC
CDR3aa: CASSLVPGIQAGANVLTF

abundance: few
v_gene: TRBV4-3
len: 15
j_gene: TRBJ2-7
d_gene: TRBD1
CDR3nt: TGCGCCAGCAGCCAAGGGACAGGGGCCGAAAACGAGCAGTACTTC
CDR3aa: CASSQGTGAENEQYF

abundance: .
v_gene: TRBV6-2/TRBV6-3
len: 17
j_gene: TRBJ2-4
d_gene: TRBD1
CDR3nt: TGTGCCAGCAGTTACTTTGGACAGGGCCTAGCCAAAAACATTCAGTACTTC
CDR3aa: CASSYFGQGLAKNIQYF

abundance: .
v_gene: TRBV6-6
len: 15
j_gene: TRBJ2-2
d_gene: .
CDR3nt: TGTGCCAGCAGTTACACCAGGGAGGACACCGGGGAGCTGTTTTTT
CDR3aa: CASSYTREDTGELFF

abundance: .
v_gene: TRBV3-1/TRBV3-2
len: 14
j_gene: TRBJ2-1
d_gene: .
CDR3nt: TGTGCCAGCAGCCAAGAGTGGGGGGCAAGTGAGCAGTTCTTC
CDR3aa: CASSQEWGASEQFF

abundance: .
v_gene: TRBV15
len: 14
j_gene: TRBJ2-2
d_gene: .
CDR3nt: TGTGCCACCAATTTGAATCTTGGGGTCGGGGAGCTGTTTTTT
CDR3aa: CATNLNLGVGELFF

abundance: .
v_gene: TRBV15
len: 15
j_gene: TRBJ2-7
d_gene: TRBD1
CDR3nt: TGTGCCACCAGCAGTACCCCGGGACAGGGCTACGAGCAGTACTTC
CDR3aa: CATSSTPGQGYEQYF

abundance: .
v_gene: TRBV5-1
len: 14
j_gene: TRBJ1-1
d_gene: .
CDR3nt: TGCGCCAGCAGCTTGGGGGCTGGGGGCACTGAAGCTTTCTTT
CDR3aa: CASSLGAGGTEAFF

abundance: .
v_gene: TRBV9
len: 16
j_gene: TRBJ2-2
d_gene: .
CDR3nt: TGTGCCAGCAGCGTGGGATCGGGACACAACACCGGGGAGCTGTTTTTT
CDR3aa: CASSVGSGHNTGELFF

abundance: .
v_gene: TRBV25-1
len: 16
j_gene: TRBJ2-2
d_gene: .
CDR3nt: TGTGCCAGCAGTGACCCCTCGAGTTCTCCCACCGGGGAGCTGTTTTTT
CDR3aa: CASSDPSSSPTGELFF

abundance: .
v_gene: TRBV7-9
len: 15
j_gene: TRBJ1-3
d_gene: TRBD1
CDR3nt: TGTGCCAGCAGCTTATACAGGGGCCCCATAAACACCATATATTTT
CDR3aa: CASSLYRGPINTIYF

abundance: once
v_gene: TRBV7-9
len: 12
j_gene: TRBJ2-1
d_gene: .
CDR3nt: TGTGCCTCAAGCCCGAGGGACAATGAGCAGTTCTTC
CDR3aa: CASSPRDNEQFF

abundance: .
v_gene: TRBV5-4
len: 13
j_gene: TRBJ2-1
d_gene: .
CDR3nt: TGTGCCAGCAGCCTTTTTAGCCGAAATGAGCAGTTCTTC
CDR3aa: CASSLFSRNEQFF

abundance: .
v_gene: TRBV25-1
len: 16
j_gene: TRBJ2-7
d_gene: TRBD1
CDR3nt: TGTGCCAGCAGCTCACAGGGGACGGGGCGCTCCTACGAGCAGTACTTC
CDR3aa: CASSSQGTGRSYEQYF

abundance: .
v_gene: TRBV7-2
len: 17
j_gene: TRBJ1-2
d_gene: .
CDR3nt: TGTGCCAGCAGCAGTACGACCCTCAGGGGTGGATCCTATGGCTACACCTTC
CDR3aa: CASSSTTLRGGSYGYTF

abundance: .
v_gene: TRBV14
len: 15
j_gene: TRBJ2-3
d_gene: TRBD2
CDR3nt: TGTGCCAGCAGCCAGGGGATAGCGGGGCCAGATACGCAGTATTTT
CDR3aa: CASSQGIAGPDTQYF

abundance: once
v_gene: TRBV7-9
len: 11
j_gene: TRBJ1-2
d_gene: .
CDR3nt: TGTGCCAGCAGCTTCTCCCCGGGCTACACCTTC
CDR3aa: CASSFSPGYTF

abundance: once
v_gene: TRBV19
len: 13
j_gene: TRBJ1-1
d_gene: .
CDR3nt: TGTGCCAGTAGCCAAGGGACGAACACTGAAGCTTTCTTT
CDR3aa: CASSQGTNTEAFF

abundance: .
v_gene: TRBV7-8
len: 17
j_gene: TRBJ2-3
d_gene: .
CDR3nt: TGTGCCAGCAGCTTAGTGGGCCAGACTTTGATTGGGGCTACGCAGTATTTT
CDR3aa: CASSLVGQTLIGATQYF

abundance: .
v_gene: TRBV18
len: 16
j_gene: TRBJ2-3
d_gene: .
CDR3nt: TGTGCCAGCTCACCACCAGGACAACCCTACACAGATACGCAGTATTTT
CDR3aa: CASSPPGQPYTDTQYF

abundance: .
v_gene: TRBV18
len: 17
j_gene: TRBJ1-6
d_gene: TRBD1
CDR3nt: TGTGCCAGCTCACCACCGTTCGGGACAGGGAGTAATTCACCCCTCCACTTT
CDR3aa: CASSPPFGTGSNSPLHF

abundance: .
v_gene: TRBV19
len: 15
j_gene: TRBJ1-4
d_gene: .
CDR3nt: TGTGCCAGTAGTATGATGGGGGGCGTAAATGAAAAACTGTTTTTT
CDR3aa: CASSMMGGVNEKLFF

abundance: .
v_gene: TRBV7-2
len: 15
j_gene: TRBJ2-1
d_gene: .
CDR3nt: TGTGCCAGCAGCCCCTCCGGGACACTCTACAATGAGCAGTTCTTC
CDR3aa: CASSPSGTLYNEQFF

abundance: .
v_gene: TRBV11-2
len: 12
j_gene: TRBJ2-3
d_gene: .
CDR3nt: TGTGCCAGCAGCCCCCCGGGGCCCCGGCAGTATTTT
CDR3aa: CASSPPGPRQYF

abundance: .
v_gene: TRBV5-1
len: 15
j_gene: TRBJ1-1
d_gene: TRBD1
CDR3nt: TGCGCCAGCAGCGTGACAGGGTCGGAGAACACTGAAGCTTTCTTT
CDR3aa: CASSVTGSENTEAFF

abundance: few
v_gene: TRBV7-9
len: 14
j_gene: TRBJ1-6
d_gene: TRBD1
CDR3nt: TGTGCCAGCAGCTTAGGGGGACAGGGGACACCCCTCCACTTT
CDR3aa: CASSLGGQGTPLHF

abundance: .
v_gene: TRBV27
len: 15
j_gene: TRBJ2-3
d_gene: .
CDR3nt: TGTGCCAGCAGTTCCTTAGTGGGACCCACAGATACGCAGTATTTT
CDR3aa: CASSSLVGPTDTQYF

abundance: .
v_gene: TRBV7-8
len: 13
j_gene: TRBJ1-2
d_gene: .
CDR3nt: TGTGCCAGCAGCTTTTCTTCGCTTAGTGGCTACACCTTC
CDR3aa: CASSFSSLSGYTF

abundance: .
v_gene: TRBV19
len: 16
j_gene: TRBJ2-6
d_gene: .
CDR3nt: TGTGCCAGTAGTTCCGGACCGTACTCTGGGGCCAACGTCCTGACTTTC
CDR3aa: CASSSGPYSGANVLTF

abundance: once
v_gene: TRBV7-9
len: 14
j_gene: TRBJ1-1
d_gene: .
CDR3nt: TGTGCCAGCAGCTTAGCAGAAGGGCAGGGTAAAGCTTTCTTT
CDR3aa: CASSLAEGQGKAFF

abundance: .
v_gene: TRBV7-9
len: 15
j_gene: TRBJ1-2
d_gene: .
CDR3nt: TGTGCCAGCAGCCCCGAAGGACCCTACTCATATGGCTACACCTTC
CDR3aa: CASSPEGPYSYGYTF

abundance: .
v_gene: TRBV5-8
len: 15
j_gene: TRBJ1-1
d_gene: TRBD1
CDR3nt: TGTGCCAGCAGCTCCCGACAGGGGAAGAACACTGAAGCTTTCTTT
CDR3aa: CASSSRQGKNTEAFF

abundance: .
v_gene: TRBV6-5
len: 14
j_gene: TRBJ1-2
d_gene: .
CDR3nt: TGTGCCAGCAGTTACTCGGGGGTAGACTATGGCTACACCTTC
CDR3aa: CASSYSGVDYGYTF

abundance: .
v_gene: TRBV14
len: 15
j_gene: TRBJ1-4
d_gene: .
CDR3nt: TGTGCCAGCAGCCAAGAGTTCGGCGTCGGGAAAAGGCTGTTTTTT
CDR3aa: CASSQEFGVGKRLFF

abundance: .
v_gene: TRBV29-1
len: 15
j_gene: TRBJ2-1
d_gene: .
CDR3nt: TGCAGCGTTGAAGATCCCAGCAGCTCCTACAATGAGCAGTTCTTC
CDR3aa: CSVEDPSSSYNEQFF

abundance: .
v_gene: TRBV19
len: 15
j_gene: TRBJ1-2
d_gene: .
CDR3nt: TGTGCCAGTAGTAATCAGGGGACCCCGGGTGATGGCTACACCTTC
CDR3aa: CASSNQGTPGDGYTF

abundance: .
v_gene: TRBV6-5
len: 13
j_gene: TRBJ2-3
d_gene: .
CDR3nt: TGTGCCAGCCGGGCCTTCGGGGCAGATACGCAGTATTTT
CDR3aa: CASRAFGADTQYF

abundance: .
v_gene: TRBV18
len: 14
j_gene: TRBJ1-2
d_gene: TRBD1
CDR3nt: TGTGCCAGCTCACCCGAATGGACAGGGAGCGGCTACACCTTC
CDR3aa: CASSPEWTGSGYTF